This TCR beta chain was retrieved from a study of cytomegalovirus exposure and HLA in healthy donors listed by TCRdb under 2017. With regard to the full study: An earlier analysis of several hundred of the donors reported approximately 270 Gb of sequence data and around 110 million unique TCR beta sequences from 150 million to 200 million T cells. In an earlier analysis of around 540 of the donors, high-throughput TCR beta sequencing was used to judge whether each TCR beta V gene segment behaved as functional or pseudogenic. Both class I and class II loci were covered by HLA typing, at four-digit resolution. The number of typed donors differed by locus: about 620-640 for A, B, C, DRB1 and DQB1; some 500 for DQA1; 606 for DPA1; and about 450 for DPB1. To predict cytomegalovirus infection status, the study brought together high-throughput TCR immunosequencing, statistical association of individual TCRs with disease status, and machine learning. Donor age, sex, ethnicity and CMV serostatus were compiled alongside the repertoire data. A later analysis re-analyzed previously published TCR beta repertoires from 666 donors and added high-resolution HLA genotyping to study TCR occurrence patterns. In the later analysis, no new phenotypic data were used to find candidate immune exposures; instead, reliance was placed on TCR beta sequences and their occurrence across donors. The study aimed to test whether cataloging public T cell receptors could reveal signatures of past pathogen exposure. Across 300 to 500 genotyped donors of the cohort, an average of approximately 240,000 unique TCR beta nucleotide sequences per donor were sequenced, and approximately 17% of those sequences were non-productive. The study profiled the T cell repertoires of 500 to 800 subjects by immunosequencing and related them to cytomegalovirus serostatus. All discovery cohort repertoires had been generated using a single sequencing platform. Besides the first cohort of around 700 subjects, a separate validation cohort made up of 120 different subjects was used. Genome-wide SNP genotypes for about 60% of the 666 donors were used in a later genetic analysis, which treated that subset as a discovery cohort. Roughly 290 gigabases of sequencing data and 91 million or so unique TCR sequences made up an early release that covered several hundred HLA-typed donors. Four or five DR-DQ haplotypes were handled as single units for association and clustering because linkage in the cohort was strong. Among the roughly 430 genotyped donors, approximately 81% belonged to the genetic ancestry cluster associated with self-reported Caucasian donors.

The library was prepared using the immunoSEQ multiplex PCR assay. The multiplex PCR relied on a mix of 60 forward primers for TCR Vbeta segments and 13 reverse primers for TCR Jbeta segments. The CDR3 region of rearranged TCR beta genes was amplified from genomic DNA with a multiplex PCR assay. Amplified TCR beta libraries were sequenced as 87-base-pair reads on the Illumina HiSeq System. Per the source publication's procedure: Across the 640 or so repertoires, a later analysis counted around 80 million unique TCR beta chains, roughly 11 million of which were shared by at least two donors. A nearest-neighbor algorithm error-corrected the raw reads and collapsed the reads into unique sequences, merging closely related sequences to remove PCR and sequencing errors. Alignment of CDR3 sequences to IMGT reference sequences was used to assign V, D and J gene segments. Each retained sequence needed at least a six-nucleotide match to both a V gene segment and a J gene segment. Rearrangements were called productive when the CDR3 lacked stop codons and stayed in frame with V and J; all others were non-productive. CDR3 was defined according to IMGT convention as the region running from the second conserved V-encoded cysteine to the conserved J-encoded phenylalanine. Sequences without an unambiguous match to a single V gene segment were excluded from the earlier analysis of over 500 of the donors. An earlier analysis of just under 600 of the donors called V segments functional above 56.7% productive rearrangements and segregating when the between-donor standard deviation exceeded 5%. To diagnose cytomegalovirus status from the catalog of TCR beta chain sequences, a statistical classification framework was built. In a later analysis, TCR nucleotide sequences were compared against IMGT/GENE-DB human TR gene sequences so that V and J genes could be assigned. Using the TCRdist pipeline, a later analysis assigned CDR3 sequences along with most-parsimonious VDJ recombination scenarios. In a later analysis, every TCR beta chain was defined by the combination of its CDR3 amino acid sequence and its V-gene family, and reads without a unique V-gene family were dropped. A later analysis removed 592 highly shared, low-generation-probability nucleotide sequences to deal with suspected cross-contamination and a sequencing artifact. In a later analysis, a clonal expansion index was calculated for each public chain from normalized within-repertoire ranks of inferred template counts. Generation probabilities in a later analysis came from a VDJ recombination model fitted to out-of-frame rearrangements, and those results were checked against IGoR. In a later analysis, hypergeometric tests were used to score TCR-TCR, TCR-HLA and TCR-CMV co-occurrence, with a repertoire-size bias correction applied to TCR pairs. In a later analysis, false discovery rates were estimated by permuting HLA or CMV assignments 20 times. In a later analysis, co-occurring TCRs were grouped using DBSCAN, and TCRdist sequence similarity was added for clustering within HLA-allele-positive subsets. For co-occurrence clustering, repertoires with fewer than 30,000 or more than 120,000 public chains were excluded, along with 4 to 6 repertoires with anomalous nucleotide sharing. The table comes from immuneACCESS by way of TCRdb, which keeps in-frame sequences with V and J called. Part of the clones is missing from these tables; in studies checked, under half for an unresolved V gene and the rest for unknown reasons. V, J and clone size reflect that table, while D and trimming were determined from the DNA. This sample has around 190,000 clones in its table, and around three quarters of those were observed once. About 14% of the sample is held by the ten biggest clonotypes.

As regards this clone: The antigen this receptor binds is unknown. Base qualities are missing; no much larger clone stands one base away.

In total, just over 650 healthy bone marrow donors made up the cohort. At the time of sampling, every cohort member was nominally healthy, though immune exposures that went unrecorded were likely present. The donor was CMV seropositive and belonged to the group of a few hundred seropositive cohort members. A peripheral blood sample was collected from each donor, and TCR beta sequencing was performed on peripheral blood mononuclear cells. The Qiagen DNeasy Blood Extraction Kit was used to extract genomic DNA from the blood cell samples. The CDR3 numbers 15 residues from cysteine through phenylalanine. Only CDR3 DNA is held: 45 bases, read in frame from base 1. Reading the germline V gene gives CDR1 MNHEY and CDR2 SVGAGI. V loses 5 bases at its end and J loses 5 bases; junction bases beyond the gene matches: 6. The research as a whole found: Sequencing depth was assumed to be roughly uniform across donors in the presence/absence analyses, though that assumption may not hold. CMV serostatus was the only immune exposure information available for the cohort. The authors suggested that the approach could potentially be generalized to other disease states and immunological phenotypes. In a later analysis, 16,951 TCR beta sequences were associated with specific HLA alleles at a false discovery rate of 0.05. A later analysis reported that several top co-occurrence clusters appeared linked to parvovirus B19, influenza, CMV and Epstein-Barr virus. A later genetic analysis reported fewer N-insertions in productive TCRs among donors in an Asian-associated ancestry cluster than the roughly 650-donor mean. In a later analysis, the rate of TCR association differed among HLA loci, with DRB1 alleles having the most associated TCRs and HLA-C alleles having the fewest. The study listed over 150 TCR beta chains as associated with cytomegalovirus. Correlated functional status among segregating V segments might reflect linkage disequilibrium, but an unknown experimental factor could not be ruled out. HLA typing was unavailable for some donors at each locus, so association tests used only the typed subset. A further reported finding was that TCR beta sequences accurately predicted the HLA-A and HLA-B alleles for most subjects in the first cohort. Assigning TCR associations to individual alleles was difficult when HLA alleles, especially DR and DQ, strongly co-occurred. A group of highly shared sequence variants was considered likely to be a technical artifact of the sequencing pipeline. Most TCR sequences were seen in very few donors, while some public TCRs were found in many individuals. V-gene and J-gene trimming of TCR beta chains was associated with a missense DCLRE1C variant in a later genetic analysis, and the association was replicated in an independent cohort. In both the original and validation cohorts, the classifier was reported to diagnose cytomegalovirus status with high specificity and sensitivity. Some IMGT-functional V segments, including TRBV6-2 and TRBV6-3, could not be told apart with the 87-base-pair reads, so those segments were excluded. In an earlier analysis of 587 of the donors, most TCR beta V segments were observed in productive rearrangements about 87% or about 30% of the time, broadly matching IMGT annotations. The cohort was sequenced for TCR beta chains only, and without alpha or paired-chain data the features that could be detected were limited. According to a later analysis, most CMV-associated TCR beta chains appeared to be HLA-restricted, and the HLA associations seemed to be driven largely by CMV exposure. A few of the identified cytomegalovirus-associated TCR beta chains were confirmed in vitro to be specific for cytomegalovirus antigens. Compared with equally common non-associated chains, HLA-associated TCR beta chains in a later analysis were more clonally expanded and had lower generation probabilities. Seventeen rarely observed V segments, including chromosome 9 orphons, were excluded from the earlier analysis of approximately 500 of the donors because counts were too low.

The rearranged segments are TRBV6-5 and TRBJ2-3, with 11 junctional bases fitting TRBD1. The TCR originated in a woman aged 25 to 39 in good health and CMV-seropositive. The material sequenced was PBMCs. The CDR3 region has the sequence CASSTDRGRQDTQYF. The base sequence is TGTGCCAGCAGTACGGACAGGGGGCGCCAAGATACGCAGTATTTT.